This is a list of T cell receptor beta chains from one sample in a study of blood T cell repertoires in COVID-19. The protocol was immunoSEQ multiplex PCR, while the TCRdb copy is restricted to in-frame clones and leaves out a portion. Of about 150,000 clones listed, approximately 89% are singletons. Sequencing was carried out using peripheral blood. Every receptor here comes from a human donor in a cohort sampled during active COVID-19. Each CDR3 is given with its conserved first and last residue. A D gene is named only where the DNA matches it firmly. Clone size, where shown, is once, few, many, or a class for clones that have expanded.

clone_size d_call j_call v_call cdr3_length cdr3_aa cdr3_nt
NA NA TRBJ2-7 TRBV5-1 14 CASSPRLGGAEQYF TGCGCCAGCAGCCCCCGTCTAGGGGGTGCCGAGCAGTACTTC
NA TRBD1 TRBJ1-1 TRBV28 12 CASSDRDTEAFF TGTGCCAGCAGCGACAGGGACACTGAAGCTTTCTTT
NA NA TRBJ1-5 TRBV6-1 17 CASSEGRSSGRNQPQHF TGTGCCAGCAGTGAAGGACGCTCCTCGGGTCGCAATCAGCCCCAGCATTTT
NA NA TRBJ2-3 TRBV27 16 CASSFTAAFKADTQYF TGTGCCAGCAGTTTTACGGCGGCCTTTAAGGCAGATACGCAGTATTTT
NA NA TRBJ1-5 TRBV2 14 CASSPDGGYQPQHF TGTGCCAGCAGTCCGGACGGGGGTTATCAGCCCCAGCATTTT
NA TRBD2 TRBJ2-1 TRBV6-5 15 CATRLASGGYNEQFF TGTGCCACCCGGTTAGCTAGCGGGGGTTACAATGAGCAGTTCTTC
NA TRBD1 TRBJ1-5 TRBV6-2/TRBV6-3 13 CASSGQGGQPQHF TGTGCCAGCAGTGGACAGGGAGGTCAGCCCCAGCATTTT
NA NA TRBJ2-3 TRBV29-1 14 CSVDPQGGGYTQYF TGCAGCGTTGACCCGCAGGGAGGGGGGTATACGCAGTATTTT
NA NA TRBJ2-4 TRBV4-1 16 CASSHFLRDSENIQYF TGCGCCAGCAGCCATTTCCTGCGGGACAGCGAAAACATTCAGTACTTC
NA NA TRBJ2-3 TRBV6-5 16 CASSYGAGPGTDTQYF TGTGCCAGCAGTTACGGCGCGGGGCCCGGCACAGATACGCAGTATTTT
NA TRBD2 TRBJ2-1 TRBV3-1/TRBV3-2 16 CASRYTGGAAYNEQFF TGTGCCAGCAGATATACCGGGGGGGCGGCTTACAATGAGCAGTTCTTC
NA TRBD1 TRBJ1-3 TRBV5-4 15 CASSFRTGLGNTIYF TGTGCCAGCAGTTTCAGGACAGGGCTGGGAAACACCATATATTTT
NA NA TRBJ2-7 TRBV19 11 CASRNTYEQYF TGTGCCAGTAGAAACACCTACGAGCAGTACTTC
NA TRBD1 TRBJ2-7 TRBV29-1 15 CSAAGQGASSYEQYF TGCAGCGCCGCCGGACAGGGGGCTAGCTCCTACGAGCAGTACTTC
NA TRBD1 TRBJ2-7 TRBV4-3 18 CASSQDPPGQVYSYEQYF TGCGCCAGCAGCCAAGATCCGCCGGGACAGGTATACTCCTACGAGCAGTACTTC
NA TRBD1 TRBJ2-2 TRBV7-9 15 CASSSRQGSTGELFF TGTGCCAGCAGCTCCCGACAGGGTAGCACCGGGGAGCTGTTTTTT
NA TRBD1 TRBJ2-2 TRBV2 14 CASSAGTGIGELFF TGTGCCAGCAGCGCAGGGACAGGGATCGGGGAGCTGTTTTTT
NA NA TRBJ2-1 TRBV11-2 15 CASSLRQDSYNEQFF TGTGCCAGCAGCTTACGCCAGGACAGCTACAATGAGCAGTTCTTC
NA TRBD2 TRBJ2-1 TRBV18 15 CASSPLAGAYNEQFF TGTGCCAGCTCACCACTAGCGGGGGCCTACAATGAGCAGTTCTTC
once TRBD1 TRBJ1-1 TRBV5-1 15 CASSRTGDRGTEAFF TGCGCCAGCAGCCGGACAGGGGATCGGGGCACTGAAGCTTTCTTT
NA NA TRBJ1-5 TRBV19 12 CASSIGNQPQHF TGTGCCAGTAGTATCGGGAATCAGCCCCAGCATTTT
NA TRBD1 TRBJ2-3 TRBV11-3 15 CASSQRQGEADTQYF TGTGCCAGCAGCCAGAGACAGGGGGAAGCAGATACGCAGTATTTT
NA TRBD1 TRBJ2-5 TRBV18 15 CASSPLKGARETQYF TGTGCCAGCTCACCCCTAAAGGGGGCGCGAGAGACCCAGTACTTC
NA TRBD1 TRBJ1-5 TRBV7-9 15 CASSFAAGGGEPQHF TGTGCCAGCAGCTTCGCGGCAGGGGGCGGGGAGCCCCAGCATTTT
NA NA TRBJ1-2 TRBV7-2 13 CASSLSSNYGYTF TGTGCCAGCAGCTTATCCAGTAACTATGGCTACACCTTC
NA TRBD1 TRBJ2-5 TRBV9 14 CASSVDAGGETQYF TGTGCCAGCAGCGTAGACGCAGGGGGAGAGACCCAGTACTTC
NA NA TRBJ2-7 TRBV2 17 CASSEAILGDISYEQYF TGTGCCAGCAGTGAAGCCATTTTGGGGGACATAAGCTACGAGCAGTACTTC
NA NA TRBJ1-1 TRBV6-6 13 CASVPSRETEAFF TGTGCCAGCGTCCCTTCCCGGGAGACTGAAGCTTTCTTT
NA NA TRBJ1-2 TRBV12-3/TRBV12-4 12 CATTGANYGYTF TGTGCCACCACGGGGGCTAACTATGGCTACACCTTC
few NA TRBJ1-2 TRBV14 14 CASSPLGREEGYTF TGTGCCAGCAGCCCCCTGGGGAGGGAGGAAGGCTACACCTTC
NA TRBD1 TRBJ1-5 TRBV19 14 CATEGQTGNQPQHF TGTGCCACCGAGGGACAGACAGGCAATCAGCCCCAGCATTTT
NA NA TRBJ2-7 TRBV6-1 12 CASSEGVYEQYF TGTGCCAGCAGTGAGGGCGTCTACGAGCAGTACTTC
NA TRBD1 TRBJ1-6 TRBV27 13 CASSNRGNSPLHF TGTGCCAGCAGTAACAGGGGTAATTCACCCCTCCACTTT
NA TRBD2 TRBJ2-5 TRBV5-6 18 CASSLRRERGGFQETQYF TGTGCCAGCAGCCTCAGGAGGGAGCGGGGGGGCTTCCAAGAGACCCAGTACTTC
NA NA TRBJ1-2 TRBV5-4 18 CASSRMGVGGDQKYGYTF TGTGCCAGCAGCCGTATGGGGGTTGGGGGGGACCAAAAGTATGGCTACACCTTC
NA NA TRBJ1-2 TRBV7-9 17 CASSLGWRDLDRWGYTF TGTGCCAGCAGCTTAGGGTGGCGGGATTTGGATCGATGGGGCTACACCTTC
few TRBD1 TRBJ1-5 TRBV6-6 15 CASTLQGGGNQPQHF TGTGCCAGCACCCTACAGGGGGGTGGCAATCAGCCCCAGCATTTT
NA NA TRBJ1-3 TRBV19 13 CASSQGTGNTIYF TGTGCCAGTAGCCAGGGGACGGGAAACACCATATATTTT
once NA TRBJ1-2 TRBV12-5 14 CASGVPEETYGYTF TGTGCTAGTGGTGTCCCAGAGGAGACCTATGGCTACACCTTC
NA TRBD1 TRBJ1-2 TRBV6-5 14 CASSLTRDSYGYTF TGTGCCAGCAGCTTAACCAGGGACAGCTATGGCTACACCTTC
NA NA TRBJ1-4 TRBV5-3 12 CARKVRVEKLFF TGTGCCCGTAAGGTCCGGGTAGAGAAACTGTTTTTT
NA TRBD1 TRBJ1-1 TRBV12-5 14 CASGIDRVGTEAFF TGTGCTAGTGGTATCGACAGGGTAGGCACTGAAGCTTTCTTT
NA NA TRBJ2-5 TRBV15 15 CATSRGDSGRETQYF TGTGCCACCAGCAGAGGGGACTCGGGGAGGGAGACCCAGTACTTC
NA TRBD1 TRBJ1-4 TRBV7-6 15 CASSFTGVIGEKLFF TGTGCCAGCAGCTTTACAGGGGTGATAGGGGAAAAACTGTTTTTT
once NA TRBJ2-3 TRBV9 15 CASSVQSTRADTQYF TGTGCCAGCAGCGTCCAATCAACACGTGCAGATACGCAGTATTTT
NA TRBD2 TRBJ2-7 TRBV9 14 CASSPTSVPYEQYF TGTGCCAGCAGCCCAACTAGCGTACCCTACGAGCAGTACTTC
NA TRBD1 TRBJ1-2 TRBV3-1/TRBV3-2 15 CASSPRTGVAYGYTF TGTGCCAGCAGCCCTAGGACAGGGGTCGCCTATGGCTACACCTTC
NA NA TRBJ2-1 TRBV20-1 10 CSAIYNEQFF TGCAGTGCTATATACAATGAGCAGTTCTTC
NA NA TRBJ1-3 TRBV5-4 13 CASSRQGGNTIYF TGTGCCAGCAGCAGGCAGGGGGGAAACACCATATATTTT
NA NA TRBJ1-2 TRBV12-3/TRBV12-4 13 CASSFDGNYGYTF TGTGCCAGCAGTTTCGACGGGAACTATGGCTACACCTTC
NA TRBD1 TRBJ1-1 TRBV5-1 13 CASMGTGETEAFF TGCGCCAGCATGGGGACAGGCGAGACTGAAGCTTTCTTT
few TRBD2 TRBJ2-7 TRBV27 16 CASSLILAGGPYEQYF TGTGCCAGCAGTCTCATACTAGCGGGGGGACCCTACGAGCAGTACTTC
once NA TRBJ2-1 TRBV18 13 CASSPSPYNEQFF TGTGCCAGCTCACCTAGCCCCTACAATGAGCAGTTCTTC
NA NA TRBJ1-2 TRBV6-2/TRBV6-3 15 CASSWGLGANYGYTF TGTGCCAGCAGTTGGGGGCTGGGGGCGAACTATGGCTACACCTTC
NA NA TRBJ1-5 TRBV20-1 11 CSAAGGQPQHF TGCAGTGCCGCGGGGGGTCAGCCCCAGCATTTT
once TRBD1 TRBJ2-3 TRBV6-4 15 CASSDSGTVTDTQYF TGTGCCAGCAGTGACTCGGGGACAGTCACAGATACGCAGTATTTT
NA TRBD1 TRBJ2-7 TRBV18 15 CASSKGTGIPSEQYF TGTGCCAGCTCCAAAGGGACAGGGATCCCCAGCGAGCAGTACTTC
NA NA TRBJ2-5 TRBV19 15 CASSTRGIGGETQYF TGTGCCAGTAGTACGCGGGGAATTGGTGGGGAGACCCAGTACTTC
NA NA TRBJ1-1 TRBV3-1/TRBV3-2 14 CASSQTEMNTEAFF TGTGCCAGCAGCCAAACAGAGATGAACACTGAAGCTTTCTTT